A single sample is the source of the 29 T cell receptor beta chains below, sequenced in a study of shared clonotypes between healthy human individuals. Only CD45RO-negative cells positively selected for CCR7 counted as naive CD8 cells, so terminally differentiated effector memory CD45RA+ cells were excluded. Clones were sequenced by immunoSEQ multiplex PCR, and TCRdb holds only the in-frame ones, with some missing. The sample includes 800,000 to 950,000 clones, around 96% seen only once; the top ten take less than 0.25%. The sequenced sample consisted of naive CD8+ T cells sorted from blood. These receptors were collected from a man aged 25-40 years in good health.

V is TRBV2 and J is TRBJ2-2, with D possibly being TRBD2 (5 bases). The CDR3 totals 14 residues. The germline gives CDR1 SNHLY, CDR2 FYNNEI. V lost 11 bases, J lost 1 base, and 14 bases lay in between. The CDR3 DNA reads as TGTGCCGTGAGGCCGGGAATGAACACCGGGGAGCTGTTTTTT. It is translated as CAVRPGMNTGELFF.

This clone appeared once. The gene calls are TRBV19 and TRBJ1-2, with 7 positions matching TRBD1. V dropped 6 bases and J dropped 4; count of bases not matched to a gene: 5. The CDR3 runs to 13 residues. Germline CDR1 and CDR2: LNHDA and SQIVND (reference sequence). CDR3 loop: CASSSRGTYGYTF. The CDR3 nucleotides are TGTGCCAGTAGCAGCAGGGGGACCTATGGCTACACCTTC.

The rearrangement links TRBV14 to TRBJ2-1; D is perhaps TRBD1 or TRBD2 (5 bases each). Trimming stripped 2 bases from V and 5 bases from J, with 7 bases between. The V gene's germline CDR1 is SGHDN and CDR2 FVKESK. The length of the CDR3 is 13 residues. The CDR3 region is CASSQLGDNEQFF. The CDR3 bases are TGTGCCAGCAGCCAACTGGGGGACAATGAGCAGTTCTTC.

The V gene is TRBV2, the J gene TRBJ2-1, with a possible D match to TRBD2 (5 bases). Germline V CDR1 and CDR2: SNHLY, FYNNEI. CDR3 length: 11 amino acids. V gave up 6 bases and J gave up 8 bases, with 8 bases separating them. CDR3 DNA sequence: TGTGCCAGCAGAGAGGGCTATGAGCAGTTCTTC. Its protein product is CASREGYEQFF.

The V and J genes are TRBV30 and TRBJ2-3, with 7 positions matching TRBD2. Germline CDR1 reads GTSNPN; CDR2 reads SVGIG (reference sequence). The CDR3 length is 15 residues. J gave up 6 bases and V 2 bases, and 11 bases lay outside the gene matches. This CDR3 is CAWSLGAGRVDTQYF. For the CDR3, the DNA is TGTGCCTGGAGTTTAGGAGCGGGACGGGTGGATACGCAGTATTTT.

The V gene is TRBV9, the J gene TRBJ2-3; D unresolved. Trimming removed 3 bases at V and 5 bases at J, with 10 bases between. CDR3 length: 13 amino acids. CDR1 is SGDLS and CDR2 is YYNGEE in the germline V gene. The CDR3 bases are TGTGCCAGCAGCGGACAAGTCAAAGATACGCAGTATTTT. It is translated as CASSGQVKDTQYF.

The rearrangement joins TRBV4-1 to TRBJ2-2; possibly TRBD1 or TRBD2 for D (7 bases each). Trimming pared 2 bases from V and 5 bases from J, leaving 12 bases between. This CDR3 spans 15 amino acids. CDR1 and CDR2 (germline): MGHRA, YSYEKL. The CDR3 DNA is TGCGCCAGCAGCCAAAGACAGGGAGGGACCGGGGAGCTGTTTTTT. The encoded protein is CASSQRQGGTGELFF.

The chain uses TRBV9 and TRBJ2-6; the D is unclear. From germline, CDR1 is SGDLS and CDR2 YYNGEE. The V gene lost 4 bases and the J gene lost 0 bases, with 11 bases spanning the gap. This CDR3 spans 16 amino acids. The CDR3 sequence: CASSLGRYSGANVLTF. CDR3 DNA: TGTGCCAGCAGCTTAGGACGGTACTCTGGGGCCAACGTCCTGACTTTC.

CDR3: CASTQGYEQYF. The CDR3, as DNA: TGTGCCAGCACCCAAGGCTACGAGCAGTACTTC. This sequence joins TRBV25-1 and TRBJ2-7; the D is unclear. The germline V gene has CDR1 MGHDK and CDR2 SYGVNS. V was pared by 7 bases and J by 3 bases, with 7 bases between. This CDR3 contains 11 residues.

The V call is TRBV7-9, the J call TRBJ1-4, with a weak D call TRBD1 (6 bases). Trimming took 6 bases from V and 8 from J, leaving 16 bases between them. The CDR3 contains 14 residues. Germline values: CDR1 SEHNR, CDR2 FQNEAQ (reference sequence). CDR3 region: CASRWIRGDEKLFF. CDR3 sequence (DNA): TGTGCCAGCAGATGGATCAGGGGCGACGAAAAACTGTTTTTT.

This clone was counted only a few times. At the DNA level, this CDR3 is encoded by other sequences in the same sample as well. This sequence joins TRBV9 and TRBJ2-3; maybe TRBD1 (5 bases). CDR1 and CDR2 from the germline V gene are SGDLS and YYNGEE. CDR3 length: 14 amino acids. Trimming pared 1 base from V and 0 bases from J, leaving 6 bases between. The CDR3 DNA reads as TGTGCCAGCAGCGTATCAGGGAGCACAGATACGCAGTATTTT. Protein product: CASSVSGSTDTQYF.

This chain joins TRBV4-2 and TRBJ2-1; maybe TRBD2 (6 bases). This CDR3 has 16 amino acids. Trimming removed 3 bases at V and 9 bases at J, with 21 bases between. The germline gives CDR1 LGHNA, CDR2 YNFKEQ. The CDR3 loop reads CASSQYPQGLAGEQFF. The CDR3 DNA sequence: TGTGCCAGCAGCCAGTATCCGCAGGGACTCGCAGGTGAGCAGTTCTTC.

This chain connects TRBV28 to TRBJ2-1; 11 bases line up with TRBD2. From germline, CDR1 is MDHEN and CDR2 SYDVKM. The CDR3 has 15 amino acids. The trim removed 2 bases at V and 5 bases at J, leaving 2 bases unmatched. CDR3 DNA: TGTGCCAGCAGTTTAGGGACTAGCGGAAACAATGAGCAGTTCTTC. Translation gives CASSLGTSGNNEQFF.

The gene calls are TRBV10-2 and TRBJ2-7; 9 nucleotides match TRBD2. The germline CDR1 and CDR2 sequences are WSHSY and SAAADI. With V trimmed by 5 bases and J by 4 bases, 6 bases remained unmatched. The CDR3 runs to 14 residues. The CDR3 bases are TGCGCCAGCAGTATAGCGGGAGATTTGTACGAGCAGTACTTC. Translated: CASSIAGDLYEQYF.

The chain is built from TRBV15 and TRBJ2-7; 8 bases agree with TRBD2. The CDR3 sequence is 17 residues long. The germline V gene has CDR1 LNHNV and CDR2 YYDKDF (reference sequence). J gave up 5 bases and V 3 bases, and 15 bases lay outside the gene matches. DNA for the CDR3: TGTGCCACCAGCAGCCCCTTAGGACTAGCCCAGTCCGACGAGCAGTACTTC. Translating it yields CATSSPLGLAQSDEQYF. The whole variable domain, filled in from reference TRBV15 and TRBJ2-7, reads DAMVIQNPRYQVTQFGKPVTLSCSQTLNHNVMYWYQQKSSQAPKLLFHYYDKDFNNEADTPDNFQSRRPNTSFCFLDIRSPGLGDTAMYLCATSSPLGLAQSDEQYFGPGTRLTVT.

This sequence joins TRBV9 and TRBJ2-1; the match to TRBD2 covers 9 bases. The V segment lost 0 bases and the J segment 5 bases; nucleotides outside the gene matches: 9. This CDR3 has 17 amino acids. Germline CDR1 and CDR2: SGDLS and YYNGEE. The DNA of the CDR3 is TGTGCCAGCAGCGTAGTCGGTTTGGCGGGAGGGGACAATGAGCAGTTCTTC. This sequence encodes CASSVVGLAGGDNEQFF.

CDR3 sequence (DNA): TGTGCCAGCAGCTCAGGGACTACCTACGAGCAGTACTTC. This gives the protein CASSSGTTYEQYF. V and J are TRBV13 and TRBJ2-7, with 7 bases lining up with TRBD2. The germline CDR1 and CDR2 sequences are PRHDT and FYEKMQ (reference sequence). The length of the CDR3 is 13 residues. J was trimmed by 2 bases and V by 4 bases; bases with no gene match: 2.

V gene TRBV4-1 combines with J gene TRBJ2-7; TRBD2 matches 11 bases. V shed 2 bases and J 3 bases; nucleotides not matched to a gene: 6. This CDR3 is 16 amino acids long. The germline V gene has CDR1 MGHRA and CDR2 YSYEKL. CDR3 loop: CASSQTSGSLLYEQYF. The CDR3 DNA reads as TGCGCCAGCAGCCAAACTAGCGGGAGTCTGCTCTACGAGCAGTACTTC.

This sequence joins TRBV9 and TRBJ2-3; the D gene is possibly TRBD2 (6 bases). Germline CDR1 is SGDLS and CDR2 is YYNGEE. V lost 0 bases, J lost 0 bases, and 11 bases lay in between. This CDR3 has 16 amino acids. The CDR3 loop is CASSVEGGVSTDTQYF. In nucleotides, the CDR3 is TGTGCCAGCAGCGTAGAAGGCGGGGTTAGCACAGATACGCAGTATTTT. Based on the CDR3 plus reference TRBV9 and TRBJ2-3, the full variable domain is DSGVTQTPKHLITATGQRVTLRCSPRSGDLSVYWYQQSLDQGLQFLIQYYNGEERAKGNILERFSAQQFPDLHSELNLSSLELGDSALYFCASSVEGGVSTDTQYFGPGTRLTVL.

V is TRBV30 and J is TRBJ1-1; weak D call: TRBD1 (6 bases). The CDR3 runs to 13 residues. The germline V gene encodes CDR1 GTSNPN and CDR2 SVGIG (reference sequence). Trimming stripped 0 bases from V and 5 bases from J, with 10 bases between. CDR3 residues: CAWSVGQGTEAFF. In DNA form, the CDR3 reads TGTGCCTGGAGTGTAGGGCAGGGGACTGAAGCTTTCTTT.

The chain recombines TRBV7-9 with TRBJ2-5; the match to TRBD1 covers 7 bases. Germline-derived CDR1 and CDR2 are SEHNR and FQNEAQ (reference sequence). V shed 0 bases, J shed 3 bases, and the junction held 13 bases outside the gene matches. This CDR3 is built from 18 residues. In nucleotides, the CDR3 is TGTGCCAGCAGCTTAGCCCCACGCCCGGACAGGAAAGAAGAGACCCAGTACTTC. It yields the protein CASSLAPRPDRKEETQYF.

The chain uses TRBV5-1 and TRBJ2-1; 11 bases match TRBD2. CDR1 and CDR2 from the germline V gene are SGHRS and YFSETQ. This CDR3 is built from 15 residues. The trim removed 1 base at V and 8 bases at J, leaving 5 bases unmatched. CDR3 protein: CASSLTSGSFDEQFF. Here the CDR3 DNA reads TGCGCCAGCAGCTTGACTAGCGGGAGTTTCGATGAGCAGTTCTTC.

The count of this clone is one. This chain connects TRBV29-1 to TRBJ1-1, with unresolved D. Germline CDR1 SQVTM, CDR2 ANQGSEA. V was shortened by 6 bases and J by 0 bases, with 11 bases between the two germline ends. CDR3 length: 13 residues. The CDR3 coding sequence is TGCAGCGTCGGGGATGGACTGAACACTGAAGCTTTCTTT. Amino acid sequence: CSVGDGLNTEAFF.

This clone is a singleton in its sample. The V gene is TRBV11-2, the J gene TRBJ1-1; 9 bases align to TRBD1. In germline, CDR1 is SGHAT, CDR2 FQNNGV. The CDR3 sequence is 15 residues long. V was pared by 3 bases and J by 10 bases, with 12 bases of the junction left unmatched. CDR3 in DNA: TGTGCCAGCAGCTTTTTCCGGGACAGGGCTGCGGGAGCTTTCTTT. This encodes CASSFFRDRAAGAFF.

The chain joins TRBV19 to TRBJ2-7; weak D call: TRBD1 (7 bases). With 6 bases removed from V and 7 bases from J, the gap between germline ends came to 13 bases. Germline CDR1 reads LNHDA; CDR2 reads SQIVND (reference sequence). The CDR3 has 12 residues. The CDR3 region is CASRRTGGEQYF. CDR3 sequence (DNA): TGTGCCAGTAGGAGGACAGGAGGGGAGCAGTACTTC.

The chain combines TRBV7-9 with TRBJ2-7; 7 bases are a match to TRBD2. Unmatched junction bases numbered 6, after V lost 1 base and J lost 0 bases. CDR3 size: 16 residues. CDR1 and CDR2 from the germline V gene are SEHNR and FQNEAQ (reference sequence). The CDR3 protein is CASSLGVRTSSYEQYF. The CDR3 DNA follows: TGTGCCAGCAGCTTAGGGGTCCGGACTAGCTCCTACGAGCAGTACTTC.

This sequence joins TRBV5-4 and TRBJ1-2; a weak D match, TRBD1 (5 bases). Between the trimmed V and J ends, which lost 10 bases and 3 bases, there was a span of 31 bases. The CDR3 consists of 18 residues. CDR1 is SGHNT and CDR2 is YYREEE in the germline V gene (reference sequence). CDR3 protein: CASRLGGRRGPEDYGYTF. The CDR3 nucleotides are TGTGCCTCCCGGCTGGGTGGAAGACGGGGCCCTGAGGACTATGGCTACACCTTC. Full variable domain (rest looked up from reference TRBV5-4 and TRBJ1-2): ETGVTQSPTHLIKTRGQQVTLRCSSQSGHNTVSWYQQALGQGPQFIFQYYREEENGRGNFPPRFSGLQFPNYSSELNVNALELDDSALYLCASRLGGRRGPEDYGYTFGSGTRLTVV.

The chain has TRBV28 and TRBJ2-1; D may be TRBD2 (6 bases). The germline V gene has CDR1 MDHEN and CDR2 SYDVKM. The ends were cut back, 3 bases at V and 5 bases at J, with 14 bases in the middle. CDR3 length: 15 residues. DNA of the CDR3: TGTGCCAGCAGTTTGTGGGGGACTGAAGACAATGAGCAGTTCTTC. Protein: CASSLWGTEDNEQFF.

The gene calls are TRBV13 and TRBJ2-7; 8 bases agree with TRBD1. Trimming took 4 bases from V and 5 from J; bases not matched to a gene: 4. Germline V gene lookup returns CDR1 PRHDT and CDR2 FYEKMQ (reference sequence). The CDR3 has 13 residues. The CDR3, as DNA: TGTGCCAGCAGCTCGGGGACAGGAAACGAGCAGTACTTC. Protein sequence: CASSSGTGNEQYF.